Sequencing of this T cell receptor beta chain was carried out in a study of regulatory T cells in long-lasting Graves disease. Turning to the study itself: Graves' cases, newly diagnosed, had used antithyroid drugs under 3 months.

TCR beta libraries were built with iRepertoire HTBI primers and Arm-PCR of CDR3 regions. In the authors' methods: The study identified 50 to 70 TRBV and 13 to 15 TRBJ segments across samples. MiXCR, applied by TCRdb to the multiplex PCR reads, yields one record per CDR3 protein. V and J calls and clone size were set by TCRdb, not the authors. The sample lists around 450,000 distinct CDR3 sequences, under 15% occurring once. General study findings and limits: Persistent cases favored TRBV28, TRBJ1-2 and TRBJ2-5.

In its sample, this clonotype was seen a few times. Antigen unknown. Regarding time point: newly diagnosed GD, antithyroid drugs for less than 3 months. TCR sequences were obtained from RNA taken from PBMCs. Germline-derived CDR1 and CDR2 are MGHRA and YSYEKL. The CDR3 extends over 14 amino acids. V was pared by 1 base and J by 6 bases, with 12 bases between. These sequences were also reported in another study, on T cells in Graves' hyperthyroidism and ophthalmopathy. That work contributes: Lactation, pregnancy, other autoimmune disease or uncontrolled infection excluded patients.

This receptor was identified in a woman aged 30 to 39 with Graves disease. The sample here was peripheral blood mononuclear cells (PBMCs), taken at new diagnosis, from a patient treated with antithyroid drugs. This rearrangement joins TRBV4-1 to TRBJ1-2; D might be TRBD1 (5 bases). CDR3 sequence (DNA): TGCGCCAGCAGCCAAGTCGGGGCGGGGGATGGCTACACCTTC. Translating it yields CASSQVGAGDGYTF.